This note documents a single T cell receptor (beta chain) sequence. The antigen is not known. The junction had 4 bases not matched to a gene; V was cut back by 2 bases and J by 5 bases. This CDR3 contains 14 residues. Germline V gene lookup returns CDR1 MGHRA and CDR2 YSYEKL. The method was immunoSEQ multiplex PCR; TCRdb's version includes in-frame clones alone and lacks a portion of them. The data hold 110,000 to 150,000 clones, with just under 95% observed a single time. The data are from a study of T cell responses to AZD1222 COVID-19 vaccine. Study observations and caveats: White British ancestry dominated among donors, who included more females, and clonal diversity was possibly underestimated. Within unmutated variant regions lay the reported targets of nearly half of spike-specific TCRs. The study identified only a handful of AZD1222 recipients as seropositive at baseline.

The chain has TRBV4-1 and TRBJ1-2; TRBD1 matches 8 bases. The specimen was peripheral blood, collected after recovery from COVID-19. The receptor comes from an adult who had recovered from COVID-19. The CDR3 is CASSQNRGSYGYTF. DNA for the CDR3: TGCGCCAGCAGCCAAAACAGGGGGTCGTATGGCTACACCTTC.